The clone carrying this T cell receptor (beta chain) was picked up a small number of times. Its cognate antigen is unknown. The record originates from a study of beta chain features in type 1 diabetes. Findings and limits, study-wide: Patients and controls would be equally affected if PCR favored shorter templates. Sequencing of cDNA might inflate the share of cells that strongly express TCR. Among patients with Type 1 diabetes, TCRB CDR3s were moderately but significantly shorter in every one of the four CD4+ subsets. Healthy donors had naive, central memory and Treg TCRB repertoires that appeared less similar than those seen among patients.

Researchers reported sorting CD4+ naive, central memory, regulatory and stem cell-like memory cells via CD45RO/CCR7/CD25/CD127/CD95/CD27. Reverse transcription of all isolated RNA meant that expressed TCRB transcripts were sequenced. Assay: immunoSEQ multiplex PCR; the TCRdb copy retains only in-frame clones and omits some. The repertoire includes more than 250,000 clones, over 20% of them detected once, and approximately 0.029% sits in the top ten. The sample consisted of naive CD4+ T cells from blood. The sequence came from a woman in her forties with type 1 diabetes.

CDR3 protein: CSASTGANYGYTF. The CDR3, as DNA: TGCAGCGCTTCGACAGGGGCTAACTATGGCTACACCTTC. This chain links TRBV29-1 with TRBJ1-2; 8 bases agree with TRBD1. The CDR3 is made up of 13 amino acids. With V trimmed by 7 bases and J by 0 bases, 4 bases remained unmatched. CDR1 and CDR2 from the germline V gene are SQVTM and ANQGSEA.